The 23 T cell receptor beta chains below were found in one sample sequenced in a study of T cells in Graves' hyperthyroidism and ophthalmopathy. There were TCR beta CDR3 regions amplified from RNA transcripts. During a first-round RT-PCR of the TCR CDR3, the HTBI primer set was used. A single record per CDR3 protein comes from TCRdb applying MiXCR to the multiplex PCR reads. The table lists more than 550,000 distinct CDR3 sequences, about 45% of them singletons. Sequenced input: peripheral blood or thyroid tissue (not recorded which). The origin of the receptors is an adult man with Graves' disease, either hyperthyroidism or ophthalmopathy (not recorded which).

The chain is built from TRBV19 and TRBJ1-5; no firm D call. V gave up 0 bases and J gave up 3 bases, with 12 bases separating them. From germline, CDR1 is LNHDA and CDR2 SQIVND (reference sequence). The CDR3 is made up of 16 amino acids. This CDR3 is CASSIEGGSPNQPQHF. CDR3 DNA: TGTGCCAGTAGTATAGAAGGAGGGTCCCCCAATCAGCCCCAGCATTTT. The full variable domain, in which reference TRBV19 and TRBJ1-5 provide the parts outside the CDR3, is DGGITQSPKYLFRKEGQNVTLSCEQNLNHDAMYWYRQDPGQGLRLIYYSQIVNDFQKGDIAEGYSVSREKKESFPLTVTSAQKNPTAFYLCASSIEGGSPNQPQHFGDGTRLSIL.

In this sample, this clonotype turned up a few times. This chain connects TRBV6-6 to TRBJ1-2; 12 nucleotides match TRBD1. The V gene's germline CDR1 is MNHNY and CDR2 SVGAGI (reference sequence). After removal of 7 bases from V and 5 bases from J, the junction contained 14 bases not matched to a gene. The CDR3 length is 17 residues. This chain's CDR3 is CASTAFEGQGARYGYTF. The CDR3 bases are TGTGCCAGCACCGCATTTGAGGGACAGGGGGCGAGGTATGGCTACACCTTC.

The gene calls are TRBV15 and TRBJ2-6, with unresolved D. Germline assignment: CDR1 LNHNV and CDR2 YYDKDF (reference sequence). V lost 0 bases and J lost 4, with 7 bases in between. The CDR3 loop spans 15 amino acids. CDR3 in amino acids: CATSREYPGANVLTF. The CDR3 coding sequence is TGTGCCACCAGCAGAGAGTACCCCGGGGCCAACGTCCTGACTTTC.

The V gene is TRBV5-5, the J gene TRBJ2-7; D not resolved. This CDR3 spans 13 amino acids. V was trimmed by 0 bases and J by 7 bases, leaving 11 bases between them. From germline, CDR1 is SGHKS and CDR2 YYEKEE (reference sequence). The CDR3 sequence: CASSLEAWGEQYF. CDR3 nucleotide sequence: TGTGCCAGCAGCTTGGAGGCTTGGGGAGAGCAGTACTTC.

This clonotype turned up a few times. The CDR3 DNA reads as TGCGCCAGCAGTGAGTCTCAAGTGGGACTTGACATCTATGGCTACACCTTC. This codes for CASSESQVGLDIYGYTF. The gene calls are TRBV10-2 and TRBJ1-2; maybe TRBD1 (5 bases). Germline CDR1 and CDR2: WSHSY and SAAADI. Trimming removed 0 bases at V and 4 bases at J, with 18 bases between. CDR3 size: 17 residues.

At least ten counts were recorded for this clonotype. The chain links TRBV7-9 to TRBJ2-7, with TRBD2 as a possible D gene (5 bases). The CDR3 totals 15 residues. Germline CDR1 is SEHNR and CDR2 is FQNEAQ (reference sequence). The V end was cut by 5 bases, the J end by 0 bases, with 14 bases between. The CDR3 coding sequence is TGTGCCAGCAGCACGTACGGGGTTTCCTCCTACGAGCAGTACTTC. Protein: CASSTYGVSSYEQYF.

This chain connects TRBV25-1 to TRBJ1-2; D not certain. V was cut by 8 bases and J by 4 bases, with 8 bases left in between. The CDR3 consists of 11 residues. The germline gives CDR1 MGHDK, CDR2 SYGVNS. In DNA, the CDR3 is TGTGCCAGCCCGGCGGGCTATGGCTACACCTTC. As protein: CASPAGYGYTF.

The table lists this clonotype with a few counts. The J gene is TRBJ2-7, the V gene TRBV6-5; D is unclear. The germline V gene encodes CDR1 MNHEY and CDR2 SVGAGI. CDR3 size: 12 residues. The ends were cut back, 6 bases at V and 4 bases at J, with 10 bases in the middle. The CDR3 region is CASRNSGYEQYF. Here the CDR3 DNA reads TGTGCCAGCAGAAACTCCGGGTACGAGCAGTACTTC.

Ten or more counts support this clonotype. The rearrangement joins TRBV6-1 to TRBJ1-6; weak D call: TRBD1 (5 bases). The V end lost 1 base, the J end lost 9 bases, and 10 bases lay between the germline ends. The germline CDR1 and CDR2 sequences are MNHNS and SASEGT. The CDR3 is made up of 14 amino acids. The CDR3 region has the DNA TGTGCCAGCAGTGAAGACGGGGGTGGTTCACCCCTCCACTTT. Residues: CASSEDGGGSPLHF.

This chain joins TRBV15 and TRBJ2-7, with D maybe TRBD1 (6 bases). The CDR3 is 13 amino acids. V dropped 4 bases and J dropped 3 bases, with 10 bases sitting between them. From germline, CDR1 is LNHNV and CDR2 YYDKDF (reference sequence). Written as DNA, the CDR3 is TGTGCCACCAGCACAGGGGCCTACTACGAGCAGTACTTC. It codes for CATSTGAYYEQYF.

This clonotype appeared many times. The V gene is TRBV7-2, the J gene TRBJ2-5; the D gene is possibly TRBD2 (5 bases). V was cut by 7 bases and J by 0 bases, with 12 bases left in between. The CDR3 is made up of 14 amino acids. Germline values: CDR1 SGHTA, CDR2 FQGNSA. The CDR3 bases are TGTGCCAGCACCCGCCCGGGGAACCAAGAGACCCAGTACTTC. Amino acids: CASTRPGNQETQYF. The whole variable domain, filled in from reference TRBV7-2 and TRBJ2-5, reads GAGVSQSPSNKVTEKGKDVELRCDPISGHTALYWYRQSLGQGLEFLIYFQGNSAPDKSGLPSDRFSAERTGGSVSTLTIQRTQQEDSAVYLCASTRPGNQETQYFGPGTRLLVL.

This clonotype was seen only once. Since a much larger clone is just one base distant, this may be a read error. In DNA, the CDR3 is TGTGCCAGCGGGGCAGGGGAGAACAATGAAGCTTTCTTT. Its translation is CASGAGENNEAFF. This chain joins TRBV2 and TRBJ1-1, with D perhaps matching TRBD1 (6 bases). The CDR3 is 13 amino acids. In germline, CDR1 is SNHLY, CDR2 FYNNEI.

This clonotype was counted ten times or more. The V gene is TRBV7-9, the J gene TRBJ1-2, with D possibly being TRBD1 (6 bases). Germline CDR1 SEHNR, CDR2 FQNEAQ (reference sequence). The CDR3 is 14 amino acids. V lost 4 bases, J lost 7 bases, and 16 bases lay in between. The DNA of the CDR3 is TGTGCCAGCAGCTCAGGGATGGGGGGCGGTGGCTACACCTTC. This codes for CASSSGMGGGGYTF.

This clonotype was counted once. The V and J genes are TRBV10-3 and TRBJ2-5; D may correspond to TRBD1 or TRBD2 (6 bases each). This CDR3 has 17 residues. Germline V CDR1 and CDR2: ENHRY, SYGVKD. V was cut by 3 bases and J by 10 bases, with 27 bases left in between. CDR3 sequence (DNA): TGTGCCATCAGTGATTACTCCAGGGGAAGGGACTCCTGGGGCCAGTACTTC. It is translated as CAISDYSRGRDSWGQYF.

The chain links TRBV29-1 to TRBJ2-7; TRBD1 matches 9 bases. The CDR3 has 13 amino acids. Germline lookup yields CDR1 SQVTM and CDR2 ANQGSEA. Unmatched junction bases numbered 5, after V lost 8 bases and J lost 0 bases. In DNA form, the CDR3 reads TGCAGCTTACAGGGGGCCATCTCCTACGAGCAGTACTTC. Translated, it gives CSLQGAISYEQYF.

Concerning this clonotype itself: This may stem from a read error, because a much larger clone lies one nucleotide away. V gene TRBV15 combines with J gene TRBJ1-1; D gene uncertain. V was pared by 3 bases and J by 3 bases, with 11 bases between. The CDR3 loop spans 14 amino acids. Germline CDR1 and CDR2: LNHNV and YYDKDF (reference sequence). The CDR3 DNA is TGTGCCACCAGCAGTAGGCAGGAGGACACTGAAGCTTTCTTT. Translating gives CATSSRQEDTEAFF.

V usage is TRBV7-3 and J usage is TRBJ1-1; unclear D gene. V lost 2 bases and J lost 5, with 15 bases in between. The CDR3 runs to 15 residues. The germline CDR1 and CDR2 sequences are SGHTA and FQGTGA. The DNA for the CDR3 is TGTGCCAGCAGCTTAGATAGAAGACCGCGGACTGAAGCTTTCTTT. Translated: CASSLDRRPRTEAFF.

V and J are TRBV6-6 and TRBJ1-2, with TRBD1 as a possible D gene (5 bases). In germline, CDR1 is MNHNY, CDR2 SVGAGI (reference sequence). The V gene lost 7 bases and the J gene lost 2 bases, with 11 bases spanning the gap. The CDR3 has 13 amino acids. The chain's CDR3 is CASTGSGNYGYTF. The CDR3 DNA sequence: TGTGCCAGCACGGGTTCAGGGAACTATGGCTACACCTTC.

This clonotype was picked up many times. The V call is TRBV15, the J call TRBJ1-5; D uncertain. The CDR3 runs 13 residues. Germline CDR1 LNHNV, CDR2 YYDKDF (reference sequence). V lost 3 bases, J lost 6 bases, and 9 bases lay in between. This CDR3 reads CATSRGGSQPQHF. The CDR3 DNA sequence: TGTGCCACCAGCAGGGGAGGGAGTCAGCCCCAGCATTTT.

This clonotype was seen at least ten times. The CDR3 spells CASSVDRDRDTGYTF. CDR3 nucleotide sequence: TGTGCCAGCAGCGTAGACCGTGACAGGGATACTGGCTACACCTTC. The chain is built from TRBV9 and TRBJ1-2, with 7 positions matching TRBD1. Trimming took 0 bases from V and 7 from J; bases not matched to a gene: 9. Per the germline V gene, CDR1 is SGDLS and CDR2 is YYNGEE. This CDR3 region has 15 residues.

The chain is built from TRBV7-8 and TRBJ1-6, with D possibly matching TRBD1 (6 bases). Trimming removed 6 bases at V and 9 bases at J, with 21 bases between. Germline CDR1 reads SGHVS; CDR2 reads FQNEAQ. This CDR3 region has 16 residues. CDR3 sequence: CASRVQGLGGLSPLHF. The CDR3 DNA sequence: TGTGCCAGCAGGGTACAGGGTCTTGGGGGCCTTTCACCCCTCCACTTT.

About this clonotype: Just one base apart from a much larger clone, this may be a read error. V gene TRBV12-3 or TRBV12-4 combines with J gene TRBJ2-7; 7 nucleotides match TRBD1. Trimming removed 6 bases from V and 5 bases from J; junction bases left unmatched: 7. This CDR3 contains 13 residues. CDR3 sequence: CASRGGTGDEQYF. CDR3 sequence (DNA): TGTGCCAGCAGAGGCGGCACAGGGGACGAGCAGTACTTC.

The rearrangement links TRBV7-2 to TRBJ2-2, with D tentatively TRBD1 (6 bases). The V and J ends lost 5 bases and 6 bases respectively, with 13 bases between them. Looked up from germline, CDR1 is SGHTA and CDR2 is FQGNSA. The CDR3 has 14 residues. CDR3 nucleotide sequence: TGTGCCAGCAGCCAACAGGGTTTGGCCGGGGAGCTGTTTTTT. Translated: CASSQQGLAGELFF.